Listed below are T cell receptor beta chains from one sample, sequenced in a study of T cell responses to AZD1222 COVID-19 vaccine. Assay used: immunoSEQ multiplex PCR; TCRdb lists only in-frame clones, some missing. The sample lists 250,000 to 300,000 clones; roughly 93% were seen once. Sequences were derived from peripheral blood, sampled 28 days after the second AZD1222 dose. Receptors originate from an adult who received the AZD1222 COVID-19 vaccine. The conserved cysteine and the conserved F or W are not part of the CDR3 here. Clone sizes are given selectively: once, few, many, or a class where the clone is expanded.

CDR3aa: ASSLVLGNTIY; j_gene: TRBJ1-3; abundance: NA; v_gene: TRBV12-3/TRBV12-4
CDR3aa: ASSLWTSLHNEQF; j_gene: TRBJ2-1; abundance: NA; v_gene: TRBV28
CDR3aa: ASSPNGSGEKLF; j_gene: TRBJ1-4; abundance: NA; v_gene: TRBV18
CDR3aa: ASSSGSGGFRDTQY; j_gene: TRBJ2-3; abundance: once; v_gene: TRBV5-4
CDR3aa: SVSRLAGGFGPETQY; j_gene: TRBJ2-5; abundance: NA; v_gene: TRBV29-1
CDR3aa: ASSYFQGYGYT; j_gene: TRBJ1-2; abundance: NA; v_gene: TRBV6-5
CDR3aa: ATSDPLDPRRDYGYT; j_gene: TRBJ1-2; abundance: NA; v_gene: TRBV24-1
CDR3aa: ASSQDIAGVTSTDTQY; j_gene: TRBJ2-3; abundance: NA; v_gene: TRBV3-1/TRBV3-2
CDR3aa: ASTGFGNTIY; j_gene: TRBJ1-3; abundance: NA; v_gene: TRBV28
CDR3aa: ASSQDPVAGENNEQF; j_gene: TRBJ2-1; abundance: NA; v_gene: TRBV3-1/TRBV3-2
CDR3aa: ASSGGTSGTSYEQY; j_gene: TRBJ2-7; abundance: NA; v_gene: TRBV19
CDR3aa: ASSLTPGLPYEQY; j_gene: TRBJ2-7; abundance: NA; v_gene: TRBV7-3
CDR3aa: ASSETASANTGELF; j_gene: TRBJ2-2; abundance: NA; v_gene: TRBV5-1
CDR3aa: ASSSSGVNNQPQH; j_gene: TRBJ1-5; abundance: NA; v_gene: TRBV7-2
CDR3aa: ASSTGTVNTEAF; j_gene: TRBJ1-1; abundance: NA; v_gene: TRBV2
CDR3aa: ASSVQETQY; j_gene: TRBJ2-5; abundance: NA; v_gene: TRBV5-1
CDR3aa: ASSVDQGRDYEQY; j_gene: TRBJ2-7; abundance: NA; v_gene: TRBV9
CDR3aa: ASRSQGLNTEAF; j_gene: TRBJ1-1; abundance: NA; v_gene: TRBV5-4
CDR3aa: ASSYSRQVGEKLF; j_gene: TRBJ1-4; abundance: NA; v_gene: TRBV6-5
CDR3aa: ASSSHAGSETEAF; j_gene: TRBJ1-1; abundance: NA; v_gene: TRBV28
CDR3aa: SARLGDIQH; j_gene: TRBJ1-5; abundance: once; v_gene: TRBV20-1
CDR3aa: ASSFSRPWTNQETQY; j_gene: TRBJ2-5; abundance: NA; v_gene: TRBV28
CDR3aa: ASSPQKSTDTQY; j_gene: TRBJ2-3; abundance: NA; v_gene: TRBV27
CDR3aa: ATSKGSGGVYQPQH; j_gene: TRBJ1-5; abundance: NA; v_gene: TRBV15
CDR3aa: ASSQELTNNEQF; j_gene: TRBJ2-1; abundance: NA; v_gene: TRBV4-3
CDR3aa: ASSFSRAGRKNYGYT; j_gene: TRBJ1-2; abundance: NA; v_gene: TRBV28
CDR3aa: ASSFDRVGANVLT; j_gene: TRBJ2-6; abundance: NA; v_gene: TRBV7-3
CDR3aa: ASSLQGFHEQF; j_gene: TRBJ2-1; abundance: NA; v_gene: TRBV7-3
CDR3aa: ASSKGHPRDYEQY; j_gene: TRBJ2-7; abundance: NA; v_gene: TRBV6-1
CDR3aa: ASRKGWRDNSPLH; j_gene: TRBJ1-6; abundance: NA; v_gene: TRBV2
CDR3aa: AINSFPGGFHTEAF; j_gene: TRBJ1-1; abundance: NA; v_gene: TRBV10-3
CDR3aa: ASTLVGAGGINEQF; j_gene: TRBJ2-1; abundance: NA; v_gene: TRBV7-9
CDR3aa: ASSEKGTYEQY; j_gene: TRBJ2-7; abundance: NA; v_gene: TRBV6-1
CDR3aa: APRGQGAGYNEQF; j_gene: TRBJ2-1; abundance: NA; v_gene: TRBV6-4
CDR3aa: ASRLTLTNTEAF; j_gene: TRBJ1-1; abundance: NA; v_gene: TRBV28
CDR3aa: ASRRRRSGNTIY; j_gene: TRBJ1-3; abundance: NA; v_gene: TRBV19
CDR3aa: ASSVGRGHRREQY; j_gene: TRBJ2-7; abundance: NA; v_gene: TRBV9
CDR3aa: ASSSPRQGARYEQY; j_gene: TRBJ2-7; abundance: NA; v_gene: TRBV28
CDR3aa: ASSGALRSQH; j_gene: TRBJ1-5; abundance: NA; v_gene: TRBV19
CDR3aa: ASSLEGRNYGYT; j_gene: TRBJ1-2; abundance: NA; v_gene: TRBV11-2
CDR3aa: ASSQGGTGETQY; j_gene: TRBJ2-5; abundance: NA; v_gene: TRBV4-2
CDR3aa: ASSQVVGQGAGGYT; j_gene: TRBJ1-2; abundance: NA; v_gene: TRBV4-1
CDR3aa: ASSLQRLTSGKYNEQF; j_gene: TRBJ2-1; abundance: NA; v_gene: TRBV13
CDR3aa: ASSPSEGETQY; j_gene: TRBJ2-5; abundance: few; v_gene: TRBV18
CDR3aa: ASLQGGGNTGELF; j_gene: TRBJ2-2; abundance: NA; v_gene: TRBV28
CDR3aa: ASSRSMNTEAF; j_gene: TRBJ1-1; abundance: NA; v_gene: TRBV10-1
CDR3aa: ASSTLNQPQH; j_gene: TRBJ1-5; abundance: few; v_gene: TRBV28
CDR3aa: ASSLEHTFNTEAF; j_gene: TRBJ1-1; abundance: NA; v_gene: TRBV5-8
CDR3aa: ASSQQYGYT; j_gene: TRBJ1-2; abundance: NA; v_gene: TRBV23-1
CDR3aa: ASSSGQGGYGYT; j_gene: TRBJ1-2; abundance: NA; v_gene: TRBV6-2/TRBV6-3
CDR3aa: SVEVGSGYT; j_gene: TRBJ1-2; abundance: NA; v_gene: TRBV29-1
CDR3aa: AISSGRGGSGNTIY; j_gene: TRBJ1-3; abundance: NA; v_gene: TRBV10-3
CDR3aa: ASKGPSDNEQF; j_gene: TRBJ2-1; abundance: NA; v_gene: TRBV10-1
CDR3aa: ASRGPYSNQPQH; j_gene: TRBJ1-5; abundance: NA; v_gene: TRBV28
CDR3aa: ASSPTGGNTEAF; j_gene: TRBJ1-1; abundance: NA; v_gene: TRBV18
CDR3aa: ASSLDGDTEAF; j_gene: TRBJ1-1; abundance: NA; v_gene: TRBV5-6
CDR3aa: ASSFTGGTGELF; j_gene: TRBJ2-2; abundance: NA; v_gene: TRBV5-4
CDR3aa: ASSVDPGQDYGYT; j_gene: TRBJ1-2; abundance: NA; v_gene: TRBV9
CDR3aa: ASSEGGFPGEQY; j_gene: TRBJ2-7; abundance: NA; v_gene: TRBV6-1